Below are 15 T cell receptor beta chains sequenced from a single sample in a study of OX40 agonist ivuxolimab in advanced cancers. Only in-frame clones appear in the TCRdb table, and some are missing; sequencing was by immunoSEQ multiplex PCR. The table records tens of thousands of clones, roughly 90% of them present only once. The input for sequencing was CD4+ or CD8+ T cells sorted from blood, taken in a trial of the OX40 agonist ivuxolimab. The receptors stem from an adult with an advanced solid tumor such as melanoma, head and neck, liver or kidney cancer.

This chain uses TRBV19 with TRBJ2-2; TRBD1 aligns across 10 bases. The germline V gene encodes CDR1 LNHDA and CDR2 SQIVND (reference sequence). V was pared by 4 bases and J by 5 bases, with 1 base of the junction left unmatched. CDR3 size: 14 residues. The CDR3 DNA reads TGTGCCAGTAGTAGGGGACAGGGGACCGGGGAGCTGTTTTTT. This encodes CASSRGQGTGELFF.

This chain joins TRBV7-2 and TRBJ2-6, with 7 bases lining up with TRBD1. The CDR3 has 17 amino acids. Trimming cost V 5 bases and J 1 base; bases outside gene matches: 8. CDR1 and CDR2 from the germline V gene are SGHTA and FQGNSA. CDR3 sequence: CASSTRGGRSGANVLTF. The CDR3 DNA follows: TGTGCCAGCAGCACCAGAGGGGGCAGGTCTGGGGCCAACGTCCTGACTTTC. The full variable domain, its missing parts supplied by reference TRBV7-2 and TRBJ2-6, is GAGVSQSPSNKVTEKGKDVELRCDPISGHTALYWYRQSLGQGLEFLIYFQGNSAPDKSGLPSDRFSAERTGGSVSTLTIQRTQQEDSAVYLCASSTRGGRSGANVLTFGAGSRLTVL.

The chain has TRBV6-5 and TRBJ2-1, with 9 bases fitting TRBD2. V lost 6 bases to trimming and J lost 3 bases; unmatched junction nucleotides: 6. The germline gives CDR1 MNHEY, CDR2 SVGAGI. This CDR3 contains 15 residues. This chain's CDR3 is CASRSGTSSYNEQFF. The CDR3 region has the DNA TGTGCCAGCAGGTCCGGGACTAGCAGCTACAATGAGCAGTTCTTC.

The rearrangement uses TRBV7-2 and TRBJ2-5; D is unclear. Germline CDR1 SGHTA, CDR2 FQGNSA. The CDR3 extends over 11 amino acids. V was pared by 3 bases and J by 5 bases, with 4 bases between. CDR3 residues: CASSFSETQYF. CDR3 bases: TGTGCCAGCAGCTTTAGCGAGACCCAGTACTTC.

CDR3 region: CASSAKRETPYEQYF. The CDR3 coding sequence is TGTGCCAGCAGCGCTAAGCGGGAGACCCCCTACGAGCAGTACTTC. The rearrangement links TRBV5-5 to TRBJ2-7; 8 bases fit TRBD2. V dropped 4 bases and J dropped 2; count of bases not matched to a gene: 8. There are 15 residues in the CDR3. Germline V gene lookup returns CDR1 SGHKS and CDR2 YYEKEE (reference sequence). Complete variable domain (other parts from reference TRBV5-5 and TRBJ2-7): DAGVTQSPTHLIKTRGQQVTLRCSPISGHKSVSWYQQVLGQGPQFIFQYYEKEERGRGNFPDRFSARQFPNYSSELNVNALLLGDSALYLCASSAKRETPYEQYFGPGTRLTVT.

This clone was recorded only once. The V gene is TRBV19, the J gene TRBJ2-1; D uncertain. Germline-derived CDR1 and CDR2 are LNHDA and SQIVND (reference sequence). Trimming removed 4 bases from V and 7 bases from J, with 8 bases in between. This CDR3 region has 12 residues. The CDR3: CASSTLGNEQFF. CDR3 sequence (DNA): TGTGCCAGTAGTACCCTGGGTAATGAGCAGTTCTTC. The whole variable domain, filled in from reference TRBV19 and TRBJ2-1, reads DGGITQSPKYLFRKEGQNVTLSCEQNLNHDAMYWYRQDPGQGLRLIYYSQIVNDFQKGDIAEGYSVSREKKESFPLTVTSAQKNPTAFYLCASSTLGNEQFFGPGTRLTVL.

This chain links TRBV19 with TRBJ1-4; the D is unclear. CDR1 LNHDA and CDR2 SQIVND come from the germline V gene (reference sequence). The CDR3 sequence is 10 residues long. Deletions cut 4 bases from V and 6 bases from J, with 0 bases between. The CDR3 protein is CASSNEKLFF. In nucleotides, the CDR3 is TGTGCCAGTAGTAATGAAAAACTGTTTTTT.

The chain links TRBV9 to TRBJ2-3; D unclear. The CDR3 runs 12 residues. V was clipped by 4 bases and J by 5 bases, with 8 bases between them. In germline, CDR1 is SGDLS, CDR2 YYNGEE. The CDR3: CASSPTLDTQYF. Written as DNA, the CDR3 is TGTGCCAGCAGCCCGACCTTAGATACGCAGTATTTT.

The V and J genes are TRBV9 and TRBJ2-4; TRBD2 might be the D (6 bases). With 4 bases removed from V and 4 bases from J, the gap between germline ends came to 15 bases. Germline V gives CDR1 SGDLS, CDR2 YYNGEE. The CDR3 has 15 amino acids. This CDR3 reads CASSQSGGSKNIQYF. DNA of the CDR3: TGTGCCAGCAGCCAATCCGGAGGGTCTAAAAACATTCAGTACTTC.

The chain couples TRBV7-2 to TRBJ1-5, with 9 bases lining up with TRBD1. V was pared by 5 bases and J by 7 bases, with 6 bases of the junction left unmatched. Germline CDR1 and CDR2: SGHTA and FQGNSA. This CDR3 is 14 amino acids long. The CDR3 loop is CASSNDRGDQPQHF. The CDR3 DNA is TGTGCCAGCAGCAACGACAGGGGGGACCAGCCCCAGCATTTT. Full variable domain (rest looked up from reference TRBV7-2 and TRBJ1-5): GAGVSQSPSNKVTEKGKDVELRCDPISGHTALYWYRQSLGQGLEFLIYFQGNSAPDKSGLPSDRFSAERTGGSVSTLTIQRTQQEDSAVYLCASSNDRGDQPQHFGDGTRLSIL.

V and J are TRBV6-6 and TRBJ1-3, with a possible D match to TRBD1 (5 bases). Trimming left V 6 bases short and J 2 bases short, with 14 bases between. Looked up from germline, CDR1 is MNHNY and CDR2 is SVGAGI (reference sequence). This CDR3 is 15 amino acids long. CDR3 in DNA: TGTGCCAGCAGCAGAACGGACAAAGCTGGAAACACCATATATTTT. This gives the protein CASSRTDKAGNTIYF.

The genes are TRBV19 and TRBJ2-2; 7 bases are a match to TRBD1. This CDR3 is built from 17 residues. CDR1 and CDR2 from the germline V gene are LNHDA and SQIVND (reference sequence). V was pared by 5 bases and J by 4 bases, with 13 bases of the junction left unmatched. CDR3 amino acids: CASSWDSGYGSTGELFF. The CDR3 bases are TGTGCCAGTAGTTGGGACAGCGGTTATGGTAGCACCGGGGAGCTGTTTTTT.

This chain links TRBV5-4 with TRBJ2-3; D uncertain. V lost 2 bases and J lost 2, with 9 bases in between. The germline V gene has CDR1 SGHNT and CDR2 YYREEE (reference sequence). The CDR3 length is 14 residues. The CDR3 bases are TGTGCCAGCAGCTTTATCGGATTCACAGATACGCAGTATTTT. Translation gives CASSFIGFTDTQYF.

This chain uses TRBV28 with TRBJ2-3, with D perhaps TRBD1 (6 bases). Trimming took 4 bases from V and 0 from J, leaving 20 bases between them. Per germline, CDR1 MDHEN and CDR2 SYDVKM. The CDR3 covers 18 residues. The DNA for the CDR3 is TGTGCCAGCAGTTCTATTCAATTCAGGGGTCCTAGCACAGATACGCAGTATTTT. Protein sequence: CASSSIQFRGPSTDTQYF.

CDR3 nucleotides: TGTGCCAGCAGGCTTCAAGAGGGAAACACCATATATTTT. Translated, it gives CASRLQEGNTIYF. The chain has TRBV6-5 and TRBJ1-3; D uncertain. The CDR3 totals 13 residues. CDR1 is MNHEY and CDR2 is SVGAGI in the germline V gene. Trimming left V 6 bases short and J 4 bases short, with 10 bases between.